Following are 24 T cell receptor beta chains from one sample sequenced in a study of T cell changes during pregnancy in multiple sclerosis. Here immunoSEQ multiplex PCR was the method, and the copy in TCRdb shows in-frame clones only, minus some. The sample contains approximately 61,000 clones, roughly nine tenths of which appear only once. Specimen: peripheral blood, collected in the first trimester of pregnancy. These receptors all stem from a female donor in good health, enrolled as a control in a pregnancy study.

A single count supports this clone. The V and J genes are TRBV6-1 and TRBJ2-7, with 13 bases that match TRBD2. This CDR3 region has 15 residues. Germline values: CDR1 MNHNS, CDR2 SASEGT. J lost 6 bases, V lost 8 bases, and 10 bases had no gene match. The CDR3 loop is CASAGLTSGGIEQYF. The CDR3 DNA reads TGTGCCAGCGCTGGTCTGACTAGCGGGGGGATCGAGCAGTACTTC.

The chain recombines TRBV19 with TRBJ1-1; possible D gene TRBD1, 6 bases. Germline CDR1 LNHDA, CDR2 SQIVND (reference sequence). CDR3 size: 13 residues. Trimming removed 7 bases at V and 5 bases at J, with 14 bases between. The CDR3 loop is CASKLQGGTEAFF. Written as DNA, the CDR3 is TGTGCCAGTAAATTACAGGGAGGGACTGAAGCTTTCTTT.

In this sample, this clone turned up once. V is TRBV4-2 and J is TRBJ1-2, with TRBD1 identical over 9 bases. The ends lost 0 bases at V and 2 bases at J; junction bases unmatched: 4. The germline V gene has CDR1 LGHNA and CDR2 YNFKEQ. CDR3 length equals 16 residues. CDR3 sequence (DNA): TGTGCCAGCAGCCAAGATCAGACAGGGGGGAACTATGGCTACACCTTC. It yields the protein CASSQDQTGGNYGYTF.

This chain joins TRBV9 and TRBJ2-2; D is possibly TRBD2 (5 bases). This CDR3 has 14 amino acids. Germline V gives CDR1 SGDLS, CDR2 YYNGEE. V lost 4 bases to trimming and J lost 2 bases, with 9 bases between them. The CDR3 protein is CASSPGSNTGELFF. As DNA, the CDR3 is TGTGCCAGCAGCCCGGGAAGTAACACCGGGGAGCTGTTTTTT.

This clone appeared a single time. This rearrangement joins TRBV7-9 to TRBJ1-5; 8 nucleotides line up with TRBD1. After removal of 3 bases from V and 7 bases from J, the junction contained 8 bases not matched to a gene. This CDR3 has 15 amino acids. Germline CDR1 and CDR2: SEHNR and FQNEAQ (reference sequence). The CDR3 region is CASSLDGQGNQPQHF. CDR3 bases: TGTGCCAGCAGCTTGGACGGACAGGGAAACCAGCCCCAGCATTTT.

V is TRBV7-8 and J is TRBJ2-7; 9 nucleotides line up with TRBD2. This CDR3 is 14 amino acids long. Germline loops: CDR1 SGHVS, CDR2 FQNEAQ. V was pared by 0 bases and J by 6 bases, with 3 bases of the junction left unmatched. The CDR3 nucleotides read TGTGCCAGCAGCTTAGCAGGGACTAGCCGCGAGCAGTACTTC. Amino acids: CASSLAGTSREQYF.

This chain joins TRBV5-1 and TRBJ1-1; D not resolved. CDR1 is SGHRS, CDR2 YFSETQ, per germline. Deletions cut 4 bases from V and 1 base from J, with 11 bases between. This CDR3 has 14 residues. CDR3 nucleotides: TGCGCCAGCAGCCTGAACGGGAGGAACACTGAAGCTTTCTTT. This encodes CASSLNGRNTEAFF.

The rearrangement links TRBV4-1 to TRBJ1-2, with no clear D. The CDR3 is 12 residues long. CDR1 is MGHRA and CDR2 is YSYEKL in the germline V gene. V lost 1 base and J 8 bases, leaving 8 bases between the germline ends. CDR3 in amino acids: CASSQVARGYTF. The CDR3 region has the DNA TGCGCCAGCAGCCAAGTTGCACGGGGCTACACCTTC.

This sequence joins TRBV29-1 and TRBJ1-5, with 7 bases fitting TRBD1. The length of the CDR3 is 14 residues. Trimming took 7 bases from V and 4 from J; bases not matched to a gene: 10. CDR1 and CDR2 from the germline V gene are SQVTM and ANQGSEA. Here the CDR3 reads CSARTGHSNQPQHF. In DNA form, the CDR3 reads TGCAGCGCCAGGACAGGACACTCGAATCAGCCCCAGCATTTT.

The genes are TRBV18 and TRBJ2-3; the match to TRBD2 covers 7 bases. Germline CDR1 KGHSH, CDR2 LQKENI. The CDR3 has 15 amino acids. Germline trimming cut 5 bases from V and 0 bases from J; bases unmatched to any gene: 5. In DNA, the CDR3 is TGTGCCAGCTCAGCCACGGGAGGTAGCACAGATACGCAGTATTTT. Residues: CASSATGGSTDTQYF.

The chain combines TRBV13 with TRBJ1-3; maybe TRBD1 (6 bases). Per the germline V gene, CDR1 is PRHDT and CDR2 is FYEKMQ (reference sequence). V was pared by 1 base and J by 4 bases, with 14 bases between. The CDR3 runs to 16 residues. The CDR3, as DNA: TGTGCCAGCAGCTTAGTTCTGGGGGCTACGGGAAACACCATATATTTT. Its translation: CASSLVLGATGNTIYF.

This chain uses TRBV28 with TRBJ1-5; no firm D call. V lost 3 bases to trimming and J lost 1 base, with 10 bases between them. Germline CDR1 is MDHEN and CDR2 is SYDVKM. The CDR3 is 15 residues long. The CDR3 loop is CASSFQASSNQPQHF. CDR3 coding DNA: TGTGCCAGCAGTTTTCAGGCCAGCAGCAATCAGCCCCAGCATTTT.

CDR3 nucleotide sequence: TGTGCCACCAGCCGGACAGGGATTAACTATGGCTACACCTTC. Its protein product is CATSRTGINYGYTF. This chain joins TRBV15 and TRBJ1-2; 8 bases agree with TRBD1. CDR1 and CDR2 from the germline V gene are LNHNV and YYDKDF (reference sequence). The CDR3 runs to 14 residues. With 5 bases clipped from V and 1 base from J, the junction kept 3 bases outside the gene matches.

The genes are TRBV6-4 and TRBJ2-2; possible D gene TRBD2, 6 bases. CDR3 size: 13 residues. From germline, CDR1 is MRHNA and CDR2 SNTAGT. Deletions cut 5 bases from V and 7 bases from J, with 11 bases between. For the CDR3, the DNA is TGTGCCAGCAGTTCCTGGGGGGACGGGGAGCTGTTTTTT. It codes for CASSSWGDGELFF.

The chain uses TRBV7-9 and TRBJ2-1; D remains ambiguous. CDR1 and CDR2 (germline): SEHNR, FQNEAQ (reference sequence). The ends were cut back, 4 bases at V and 16 bases at J, with 14 bases in the middle. There are 11 residues in the CDR3. The CDR3 sequence: CASSSPPNPFF. Written as DNA, the CDR3 is TGTGCCAGCAGCTCCCCCCCCAATCCCTTCTTC.

V and J are TRBV14 and TRBJ2-2, with D unresolved. The CDR3 contains 15 residues. With 3 bases removed from V and 4 bases from J, the gap between germline ends came to 12 bases. Germline CDR1 reads SGHDN; CDR2 reads FVKESK. CDR3 nucleotide sequence: TGTGCCAGCAGCCAGTTCCAATCATCCACCGGGGAGCTGTTTTTT. Its translation is CASSQFQSSTGELFF.

This chain links TRBV27 with TRBJ2-7; D is perhaps TRBD1 (6 bases). CDR1 and CDR2 from the germline V gene are MNHEY and SMNVEV (reference sequence). V shed 5 bases and J shed 1 base, with 24 bases lying between them. This CDR3 spans 18 amino acids. The CDR3 is CASSSIQGWPTRSYEQYF. The CDR3 DNA is TGTGCCAGCAGTAGTATACAGGGATGGCCCACGAGATCCTACGAGCAGTACTTC.

This chain uses TRBV11-2 with TRBJ2-3; 7 bases line up with TRBD1. V dropped 3 bases and J dropped 3; count of bases not matched to a gene: 3. This CDR3 spans 14 amino acids. From germline, CDR1 is SGHAT and CDR2 FQNNGV. Written as DNA, the CDR3 is TGTGCCAGCAGCTTGGGACAGCTGACAGATACGCAGTATTTT. Amino acid sequence: CASSLGQLTDTQYF.

J is TRBJ2-7 and V is TRBV5-4, with D perhaps matching TRBD1 (6 bases). V was shortened by 4 bases and J by 3 bases, with 14 bases between the two germline ends. Germline CDR1 is SGHNT and CDR2 is YYREEE (reference sequence). The CDR3 extends over 14 amino acids. CDR3 region: CASSPDQGFYEQYF. DNA of the CDR3: TGTGCCAGCAGCCCGGACCAGGGGTTCTACGAGCAGTACTTC.

CDR3 sequence: CASSPSGNQETQYF. The CDR3 coding sequence is TGCGCCAGCAGCCCCTCCGGGAACCAAGAGACCCAGTACTTC. This chain connects TRBV5-1 to TRBJ2-5; perhaps TRBD2 as D (5 bases). The CDR3 has 14 amino acids. Trimming pared 4 bases from V and 0 bases from J, leaving 10 bases between. CDR1 and CDR2 from the germline V gene are SGHRS and YFSETQ.

The chain combines TRBV28 with TRBJ2-7; TRBD2 agrees at 8 bases. This CDR3 has 15 amino acids. V was pared by 5 bases and J by 3 bases, with 9 bases of the junction left unmatched. From germline, CDR1 is MDHEN and CDR2 SYDVKM. CDR3 loop: CASSKSGRVGYEQYF. The CDR3 DNA follows: TGTGCCAGCAGTAAAAGCGGGAGAGTTGGCTACGAGCAGTACTTC.

The genes are TRBV19 and TRBJ2-1; D not certain. This CDR3 is built from 15 residues. V gave up 3 bases and J gave up 8 bases, with 17 bases separating them. Germline V gene lookup returns CDR1 LNHDA and CDR2 SQIVND (reference sequence). CDR3 coding DNA: TGTGCCAGTAGTATGAAAGTTATTGGCTTCGATGAGCAGTTCTTC. It is translated as CASSMKVIGFDEQFF.

The rearrangement links TRBV5-1 to TRBJ2-7; D may be TRBD1 (6 bases). Trimming pared 1 base from V and 5 bases from J, leaving 13 bases between. This CDR3 is 14 amino acids long. CDR1 is SGHRS, CDR2 YFSETQ, per germline. The CDR3 reads CASSLRGQGDEQYF. CDR3 DNA sequence: TGCGCCAGCAGCTTGAGGGGACAAGGAGACGAGCAGTACTTC.

This chain joins TRBV7-6 and TRBJ2-3; 10 bases map to TRBD1. The CDR3 contains 15 residues. V was pared by 5 bases and J by 1 base, with 3 bases of the junction left unmatched. Germline lookup yields CDR1 SGHVS and CDR2 FNYEAQ. CDR3 protein: CASSRQGARTDTQYF. In DNA form, the CDR3 reads TGTGCCAGCAGCCGACAGGGGGCGCGCACAGATACGCAGTATTTT.